This is a list of T cell receptor beta chains from one sample in a study of blood T cells in healthy people across ages. A single record per CDR3 protein comes from TCRdb applying MiXCR to the 5' RACE reads. The sample lists about 970,000 distinct CDR3 sequences; roughly 47% were seen once. The sequenced material came from blood. These receptors all stem from a woman in her sixties in good health. The CDR3 runs from the conserved cysteine through the conserved F or W. Fields, in order: J gene, clone size, V gene, D gene, CDR3 protein, CDR3 DNA. A D gene is named only where the DNA matches it firmly. Clone size is shown for a subset of rows, as once, few, many or a class of expanded clone.

TRBJ2-5 | NA | TRBV18 | NA | CASSPAGVGETQYF | TGTGCCAGCTCACCAGCCGGGGTAGGAGAGACCCAGTACTTC
TRBJ2-5 | few | TRBV7-2 | TRBD2 | CASSSLAGSVSQETQYF | TGTGCCAGCAGCTCCTTAGCGGGATCGGTATCCCAAGAGACCCAGTACTTC
TRBJ1-6 | NA | TRBV7-2 | TRBD1 | CASSLAGGQGGNSPLHF | TGTGCCAGCAGCTTAGCAGGTGGACAGGGGGGAAATTCACCCCTCCACTTT
TRBJ2-1 | NA | TRBV2 | TRBD2 | CASSEDGLAQYNEQFF | TGTGCCAGCAGTGAAGATGGACTAGCGCAATACAATGAGCAGTTCTTC
TRBJ2-7 | NA | TRBV13 | NA | CASSPDRVSGTYEQYF | TGTGCCAGCAGCCCCGACCGTGTGTCAGGGACCTACGAGCAGTACTTC
TRBJ2-7 | NA | TRBV29-1 | NA | CSVAHGTGAYEQYF | TGCAGCGTGGCACACGGGACTGGAGCCTACGAGCAGTACTTC
TRBJ2-1 | NA | TRBV12-3/TRBV12-4 | NA | CASSPLGGYNEQFF | TGTGCCAGCAGTCCCTTAGGGGGGTACAATGAGCAGTTCTTC
TRBJ2-7 | few | TRBV27 | TRBD2 | CATQWTSGSYEQYF | TGTGCCACCCAATGGACTAGCGGGAGTTACGAGCAGTACTTC
TRBJ2-7 | few | TRBV28 | TRBD1 | CASNWAGGHGEQYF | TGTGCCAGCAATTGGGCAGGGGGCCACGGCGAGCAGTACTTC
TRBJ2-7 | NA | TRBV20-1 | NA | CSASRDIVISYEQYF | TGCAGTGCTAGCCGAGACATAGTAATCTCCTACGAGCAGTACTTC
TRBJ2-6 | NA | TRBV7-2 | TRBD2 | CASSAVPRLAGLSGANVLTF | TGTGCTAGCAGCGCGGTCCCGAGACTAGCGGGACTTTCCGGGGCCAACGTCCTGACTTTC
TRBJ2-7 | few | TRBV9 | TRBD2 | CASSVGLAVDYEQYF | TGTGCCAGCAGCGTAGGACTAGCGGTTGATTACGAGCAGTACTTC
TRBJ1-2 | few | TRBV7-3 | NA | CASSFSPGDITF | TGTGCCAGCAGCTTCTCTCCAGGGGATATCACCTTC
TRBJ2-7 | NA | TRBV29-1 | NA | CSVSGPFEQYF | TGCAGCGTCTCCGGCCCTTTCGAGCAGTACTTC
TRBJ2-5 | NA | TRBV7-2 | NA | CTSRGETGQETQYF | TGTACCAGCAGAGGGGAGACAGGTCAAGAGACCCAGTACTTC
TRBJ2-5 | NA | TRBV6-1 | NA | CASSGRGSQETQYF | TGTGCCAGCAGTGGGAGGGGTAGCCAAGAGACCCAGTACTTC
TRBJ2-5 | few | TRBV7-2 | TRBD2 | CASTLTASGRVRAQYF | TGTGCCAGCACCCTTACCGCGAGTGGGAGGGTCAGGGCCCAGTACTTC
TRBJ2-7 | few | TRBV5-1 | NA | CASNPDSSSYEQYF | TGCGCCAGCAACCCGGACAGTTCCTCCTACGAGCAGTACTTC
TRBJ2-7 | NA | TRBV5-1 | NA | CASSPLGGPYNEQYF | TGCGCCAGCAGCCCCCTAGGCGGACCTTACAATGAGCAGTACTTC
TRBJ2-1 | NA | TRBV20-1 | TRBD2 | CSARGLREAYNEQFF | TGCAGTGCTAGAGGGTTGCGGGAGGCCTACAATGAGCAGTTCTTC
TRBJ2-5 | few | TRBV15 | TRBD1 | CATSRDKSGGTQYF | TGTGCCACCAGCAGAGACAAATCAGGGGGGACCCAGTACTTC
TRBJ1-2 | NA | TRBV28 | NA | CASSSQGYYGYTF | TGTGCCAGCAGTTCACAGGGATACTATGGCTACACCTTC
TRBJ2-7 | NA | TRBV27 | TRBD2 | CASSMGTSGNYEQYF | TGTGCCAGCAGTATGGGGACTAGCGGGAACTACGAGCAGTACTTC
TRBJ2-4 | NA | TRBV21-1 | NA | CASSKVQREGLGKNIQYF | TGTGCCAGCAGCAAAGTTCAGCGGGAGGGCCTGGGCAAAAACATTCAGTACTTC